A selection of T cell receptor beta chains follows, all from one sample in a study of blood T cell repertoires in COVID-19. TCRdb keeps only in-frame clones here, not all; method: immunoSEQ multiplex PCR. The repertoire holds about 200,000 clones, with more than 70% as singletons. Source material: peripheral blood. Receptors were obtained from a human donor in a cohort sampled during active COVID-19. Each CDR3 is given with its conserved first and last residue. The D gene is left open where the match is weak.

length,D,V,J,CDR3
14,NA,TRBV2,TRBJ1-6,CASSPGILNSPLHF
17,TRBD2,TRBV4-1,TRBJ2-1,CASSQSPPGLAGNEQFF
15,TRBD1,TRBV6-2/TRBV6-3,TRBJ1-2,CASSSGQGPGYGYTF
15,NA,TRBV19,TRBJ1-2,CASSSMGGDTYGYTF
15,TRBD1,TRBV29-1,TRBJ2-6,CSVGDRGSGANVLTF
15,TRBD1,TRBV19,TRBJ2-2,CASSRSQGDTGELFF
14,NA,TRBV19,TRBJ2-6,CASRNPGGANVLTF
15,TRBD2,TRBV7-2,TRBJ2-4,CASSLDGGGAYIQYF
14,NA,TRBV6-5,TRBJ1-5,CASMRQSGRQPQHF
14,TRBD1,TRBV16,TRBJ1-2,CASSQTGTGGGYTF
15,NA,TRBV21-1,TRBJ2-7,CASSKVGNPFYEQYF
13,TRBD1,TRBV29-1,TRBJ1-1,CSVDTGGNTEAFF
16,TRBD2,TRBV7-9,TRBJ2-3,CASSLASSGRRDTQYF
19,NA,TRBV28,TRBJ1-2,CASSFIRSGGVVLAYGYTF
16,NA,TRBV18,TRBJ1-6,CASSPASTGPSSPLHF
17,TRBD2,TRBV4-3,TRBJ2-7,CASSQAPTSLGSYEQYF
14,NA,TRBV6-5,TRBJ1-2,CASIQSGSNYGYTF
15,NA,TRBV5-1,TRBJ2-2,CASSLGVDSTGELFF
14,NA,TRBV3-1/TRBV3-2,TRBJ2-3,CASSQAGYADTQYF
14,TRBD1,TRBV7-9,TRBJ1-1,CASSAQTGGLEAFF
13,NA,TRBV2,TRBJ1-5,CASRVYGNQPQHF
16,TRBD1,TRBV6-2/TRBV6-3,TRBJ1-2,CASSPQGKWILYGYTF
19,NA,TRBV13,TRBJ2-7,CASSSPPVPSTGQRVEQYF
15,NA,TRBV27,TRBJ1-1,CASSLSGGVGTEAFF
14,TRBD2,TRBV10-2,TRBJ2-3,CASGLAGMVDTQYF
16,TRBD2,TRBV9,TRBJ2-7,CASSVHLAGGHYEQYF
15,NA,TRBV7-2,TRBJ1-1,CASSITYRVNTEAFF
15,NA,TRBV2,TRBJ2-1,CASSGFSIAYNEQFF
12,NA,TRBV6-5,TRBJ1-2,CASSSRSSGYTF
14,NA,TRBV19,TRBJ2-5,CASSINNRQETQYF
15,NA,TRBV5-1,TRBJ2-7,CASSLGQGSSYEQYF
18,NA,TRBV18,TRBJ1-2,CASSPYGTTHRLTMFLTF
14,TRBD1,TRBV6-5,TRBJ1-6,CASTGGLDNSPLHF
16,NA,TRBV5-1,TRBJ2-6,CASSLAQGAGANVLTF
17,TRBD1,TRBV15,TRBJ2-4,CATSRPIGRDRANIQYF
12,NA,TRBV28,TRBJ2-2,CASITNTGELFF
14,TRBD2,TRBV5-1,TRBJ2-5,CASSQRGGPETQYF
15,NA,TRBV5-4,TRBJ1-3,CASSYPGTPGNTIYF
12,NA,TRBV29-1,TRBJ1-3,CSVEDRTYTIYF
14,NA,TRBV6-2/TRBV6-3,TRBJ1-5,CASSHEAPSQPQHF
21,TRBD2,TRBV18,TRBJ2-7,CASSLAASGTSGFGGSYEQYF
13,NA,TRBV27,TRBJ2-3,CASSFRRVDTQYF
15,NA,TRBV9,TRBJ1-1,CASSPLPGHPTEAFF
14,NA,TRBV7-6,TRBJ1-3,CAIGGPYSGNTIYF
15,NA,TRBV6-2/TRBV6-3,TRBJ1-5,CASSYWQEENQPQHF
15,TRBD2,TRBV30,TRBJ2-2,CAWSDRTSGPGELFF
13,NA,TRBV4-1,TRBJ1-2,CASSQAGFYGYTF
12,TRBD1,TRBV29-1,TRBJ2-5,CSVRTGWETQYF
12,NA,TRBV6-6,TRBJ1-5,CASSYESQPQHF
16,NA,TRBV7-7,TRBJ2-2,CASSLSGPPNTGELFF
14,NA,TRBV30,TRBJ2-1,CAWSVNLASNEQFF
13,NA,TRBV19,TRBJ1-2,CASSIQARYGYTF